This is a list of T cell receptor beta chains from one sample in a study of blood T cell repertoires in COVID-19. This table comes from immunoSEQ multiplex PCR, and its TCRdb copy is limited to in-frame clones, with some not included. The sample lists 30,000 to 45,000 clones; approximately 86% were seen once. The sequenced sample consisted of peripheral blood. The receptors stem from an older woman with active COVID-19. The CDR3 runs from the conserved cysteine through the conserved F or W. The D gene is left open where the match is weak. Size tells how often a clone was seen (once, few, many) or the class of an expanded clone, and some rows leave it out.

cdr3_length,v_call,j_call,clone_size,d_call,cdr3_nt,cdr3_aa
15,TRBV10-1,TRBJ2-7,-,TRBD1,TGCGCCAGCAGCCGATCCGGGACAGCAATCGGCGAGCAGTACTTC,CASSRSGTAIGEQYF
12,TRBV7-9,TRBJ2-3,-,-,TGTGCCAGCACCCTTGAGGGAGATACGCAGTATTTT,CASTLEGDTQYF
17,TRBV6-2/TRBV6-3,TRBJ1-5,-,TRBD1,TGTGCCAGCAGTTACTCGAGGACAGGGGGCGCGGGTCAGCCCCAGCATTTT,CASSYSRTGGAGQPQHF
18,TRBV4-2,TRBJ2-3,-,TRBD2,TGTGCCAGCAGCGTACACCCGGGACTAGCGGGGGGCACAGATACGCAGTATTTT,CASSVHPGLAGGTDTQYF
16,TRBV6-5,TRBJ1-2,once,-,TGTGCCAGCAGTTACAAGGCCCAGGGTCACTACTATGGCTACACCTTC,CASSYKAQGHYYGYTF
13,TRBV27,TRBJ2-4,-,-,TGTGCCAGCAGTTTGGGGGGGCGAGACATTCAGTACTTC,CASSLGGRDIQYF
13,TRBV10-3,TRBJ1-1,-,-,TGTGCCACAGGGGACACTGGGAACACTGAAGCTTTCTTT,CATGDTGNTEAFF
14,TRBV28,TRBJ2-7,-,TRBD1,TGTGCCAGCAGCCCAGGGGGTCAGTCCTACGAGCAGTACTTC,CASSPGGQSYEQYF
15,TRBV28,TRBJ1-3,-,-,TGTGCCAGCAGTTCTCCGGGGATCATTGGAAACACCATATATTTT,CASSSPGIIGNTIYF
16,TRBV18,TRBJ2-3,-,TRBD1,TGTGCCAGCTCTCTCGGGGACAGGGGGCGCACAGATACGCAGTATTTT,CASSLGDRGRTDTQYF
17,TRBV9,TRBJ2-3,-,TRBD2,TGTGCCAGCAGTGCCAAGAGTAGCGGGGGCCCCACAGATACGCAGTATTTT,CASSAKSSGGPTDTQYF
14,TRBV7-9,TRBJ1-6,few,-,TGTGCCAGCAGCGAGACAGACCGTAATTCACCCCTCCACTTT,CASSETDRNSPLHF
15,TRBV5-5,TRBJ2-7,-,-,TGTGCCAGCAGCTTCTTGGCGGGGATTTCCTACGAGCAGTACTTC,CASSFLAGISYEQYF
15,TRBV6-2/TRBV6-3,TRBJ2-7,-,-,TGTGCCAGCAGTTACGGGCGGGGTCCGTTCTACGAGCAGTACTTC,CASSYGRGPFYEQYF
12,TRBV28,TRBJ2-7,-,-,TGTGCCAGCAGTTTAGCGGGGAACGAGCAGTACTTC,CASSLAGNEQYF
14,TRBV7-9,TRBJ2-3,-,-,TGTGCCAGCAGCTTAGCAACTTTTTCGGATACGCAGTATTTT,CASSLATFSDTQYF
12,TRBV5-5,TRBJ1-1,-,-,TGTGCCAGCAGCTTCGTAACAACTGAAGCTTTCTTT,CASSFVTTEAFF
17,TRBV7-2,TRBJ2-1,-,TRBD2,TGTGCCAGCAGCTTAGACGAGCGGGGGTCCTTCTACAATGAGCAGTTCTTC,CASSLDERGSFYNEQFF
12,TRBV18,TRBJ1-1,-,-,TGTGCCAGCTCATCGGAGGTATCGGAAGCTTTCTTT,CASSSEVSEAFF
15,TRBV4-3,TRBJ1-2,-,-,TGCGCCAGCAGCCAAGCACTGACAGCCACCTATGGCTACACCTTC,CASSQALTATYGYTF
13,TRBV6-1,TRBJ1-6,-,-,TGTGCCAGCAGTGACCAGGGGAACTCACCCCTCCACTTT,CASSDQGNSPLHF
12,TRBV28,TRBJ1-2,once,-,TGTGCCAGCAGTTTAGGGCACGGCGGCTACACCTTC,CASSLGHGGYTF
18,TRBV3-1/TRBV3-2,TRBJ2-1,-,TRBD2,TGTGCCAGCAGCCAATATGCGGGGGGCCGAAAAAATTACAATGAGCAGTTCTTC,CASSQYAGGRKNYNEQFF
15,TRBV11-3,TRBJ2-1,-,-,TGTGCCAGCAGCATCGAAAGCACAGATGACAATGAGCAGTTCTTC,CASSIESTDDNEQFF